These T cell receptor beta chains were read from a single sample in a study of T cells of healthy individuals. TCRdb re-called the 5' RACE reads with MiXCR, one entry per CDR3 protein. The data contain 100,000 or so distinct CDR3 sequences, approximately 18% of them singletons. These receptors originate from a human donor in good health. The CDR3 runs from the conserved cysteine through the conserved F or W. The order of the fields is clone size, D gene, J gene, V gene, CDR3 DNA, CDR3 protein. A D gene is named only where the DNA matches it firmly. Clone size, where shown, is once, few, many, or a class for clones that have expanded.

few TRBD1 TRBJ2-2 TRBV6-5 TGTGCCAGCAGCCGAGGGACAGGGGGAGCCACCGGGGAGCTGTTTTTT CASSRGTGGATGELFF
NA NA TRBJ2-1 TRBV27 TGTGCCAGCAGCAGAGTACGGGGGCAAGGGGTCAATGAGCAGTTCTTC CASSRVRGQGVNEQFF
NA TRBD2 TRBJ2-5 TRBV6-2/TRBV6-3 TGTGCCAGCAGTTACCCGGGGGGGAATACCCAAGAGACCCAGTACTTC CASSYPGGNTQETQYF
few NA TRBJ1-4 TRBV12-3/TRBV12-4 TGTGCCAGCAGAGTAACCGGGACGGCAAATGAAAAACTGTTTTTT CASRVTGTANEKLFF
NA TRBD2 TRBJ2-5 TRBV9 TGTGCCAGCAGCGTATCAAGTAGCGGGTTACAAGAGACCCAGTACTTC CASSVSSSGLQETQYF
NA NA TRBJ2-1 TRBV15 TGTGCCACCAGCAAAAGACAGTTAGCAGAACAGTTCTTC CATSKRQLAEQFF
few TRBD2 TRBJ2-7 TRBV4-2 TGTGCCAGCAGCCACCGGGGGGGCTACGAGCAGTACTTC CASSHRGGYEQYF
many NA TRBJ1-6 TRBV3-1 TGTGCCAGCCCGGGGGCGTGGAGTTCACCCCTCCACTTT CASPGAWSSPLHF
NA TRBD2 TRBJ2-3 TRBV10-3 TGTGCCATCAGGGCTAGCGGGGGGAGCACAGATACGCAGTATTTT CAIRASGGSTDTQYF
NA TRBD2 TRBJ2-2 TRBV20-1 TGCAGTGCTAGAGATCTAGCGGGAGGGGCCGGGGAGCTGTTTTTT CSARDLAGGAGELFF
many NA TRBJ1-1 TRBV5-1 TGCGCCAGCAGCGACTCGCCGGCAGGGACTTCTGAAGCTTTCTTT CASSDSPAGTSEAFF
NA NA TRBJ1-1 TRBV7-3 TGTGCCAGCAGCGACACCAAGAACACTGAAGCTTTCTTT CASSDTKNTEAFF
few TRBD1 TRBJ2-1 TRBV5-5 TGTGCCAGCAGCGCGGGACAGGGGTACGAGGAGCAGTTCTTC CASSAGQGYEEQFF
many NA TRBJ1-5 TRBV20-1 TGCAGTGCCAACGCCCGGCGGGGGGTACAGCCCCAGCATTTT CSANARRGVQPQHF
NA NA TRBJ2-5 TRBV28 TGTGCCAGCAAAGGGGGGAGGCAGACCCAGTACTTC CASKGGRQTQYF
NA NA TRBJ2-4 TRBV7-6 TGTGCCAGCAGCCCAAGGACGGGGAACGGCATTCAGTACTTC CASSPRTGNGIQYF
few TRBD1 TRBJ2-7 TRBV19 TGTGCCAGTAGTACGAAAGGGGGCCACGAGCAGTACTTC CASSTKGGHEQYF
many NA TRBJ1-5 TRBV4-3 TGCGCCAGCAGCCAGGACACTTTTGGGTATCAGCCCCAGCATTTT CASSQDTFGYQPQHF
few NA TRBJ1-1 TRBV6-1 TGTGCCAGCAGTGAAGTTATGGGTTGGGGAAAACGAGTGAACACTGAAGCTTTCTTT CASSEVMGWGKRVNTEAFF